Sequencing of this T cell receptor (beta chain) was carried out in a study of spatial heterogeneity in lung cancer. Across the study: A consistent excess of beta-chain over alpha-chain sequences was detected.

TCRdb independently ran MiXCR on the 5' RACE reads; one entry per CDR3 protein. The table records approximately 41,000 distinct CDR3 sequences, 10% to 13% of them present only once. Trimming left V 7 bases short and J 4 bases short, with 18 bases between. The CDR3 runs 14 residues. Germline V gene lookup returns CDR1 SGHDT and CDR2 YYEEEE. The sample's time point: blood at routine non-recurrence follow-up after resection. The clonotype comes from a female donor with early-stage non-small cell lung cancer. The chain employs TRBV5-6 and TRBJ2-7, with D perhaps TRBD1 or TRBD2 (6 bases each). The sample was PBMCs, taken at follow-up. CDR3 protein: CASASWGALYEQYF. The CDR3 region has the DNA TGTGCCAGCGCGTCGTGGGGGGCATTGTACGAGCAGTACTTC.